The table lists the clone carrying this T cell receptor beta chain with a count of one. Its antigen is not known. This sample stems from a study of shared clonotypes between healthy human individuals. General observations from the study: The study found roughly 5% of naive CD4 clonotypes shared across several donors.

Sequencing used immunoSEQ multiplex PCR; TCRdb keeps in-frame clones, though not all of them. Of more than 900,000 clones listed, about 80% were seen once; the top ten hold roughly 0.65%. From germline, CDR1 is ENHRY and CDR2 SYGVKD. The CDR3 is 14 residues long. V lost 3 bases and J lost 3, with 9 bases in between. The receptor was isolated from a man younger than 35 in good health. Some clones in this sample may be carry-over from other donors' samples. Material for sequencing was memory CD4+ T cells from PBMCs. Subset meaning: CD45RA-negative fraction. The J gene is TRBJ1-5, the V gene TRBV10-3; D is possibly TRBD1 (5 bases). This chain's CDR3 is CAISDPGTNQPQHF. CDR3 sequence (DNA): TGTGCCATCAGTGACCCCGGGACCAATCAGCCCCAGCATTTT.